One sample yielded the 5 T cell receptor beta chains listed below, sequenced in a study of shared clonotypes between healthy human individuals. Method: immunoSEQ multiplex PCR; TCRdb's copy keeps in-frame clones and lacks some. The sample yields over a million clones, about 84% seen once. The specimen was memory CD4+ T cells from PBMCs. Subset meaning: CD45RA-negative fraction. These receptors were collected from a man aged 18 to 29 in good health. Some clones in this sample may be carry-over from other donors' samples.

In this sample, this clone turned up a few times. The chain carries TRBV25-1 and TRBJ2-5, with TRBD2 matching over 12 bases. CDR1 and CDR2 from the germline V gene are MGHDK and SYGVNS. Trimming removed 5 bases from V and 5 bases from J; junction bases left unmatched: 9. The CDR3 consists of 16 residues. Here the CDR3 reads CASSLLAGGPGETQYF. DNA for the CDR3: TGTGCCAGCAGTCTCCTAGCGGGAGGGCCAGGGGAGACCCAGTACTTC. The full variable domain, rest sourced from reference TRBV25-1 and TRBJ2-5, is EADIYQTPRYLVIGTGKKITLECSQTMGHDKMYWYQQDPGMELHLIHYSYGVNSTEKGDLSSESTVSRIRTEHFPLTLESARPSHTSQYLCASSLLAGGPGETQYFGPGTRLLVL.

The gene calls are TRBV29-1 and TRBJ2-5; TRBD1 is a possible D gene (6 bases). Deletions cut 1 base from V and 0 bases from J, with 12 bases between. The CDR3 totals 15 residues. The germline V gene has CDR1 SQVTM and CDR2 ANQGSEA. CDR3 in amino acids: CSVEAQGSHQETQYF. As DNA, the CDR3 is TGCAGCGTTGAAGCTCAGGGGAGTCACCAAGAGACCCAGTACTTC.

Of note for this clone: At the DNA level, this CDR3 is encoded by other sequences in the same sample as well. This sequence joins TRBV7-2 and TRBJ2-3; 7 positions agree with TRBD2. The germline V gene encodes CDR1 SGHTA and CDR2 FQGNSA. V trimming: 0 bases; J trimming: 6 bases; junction bases outside the gene matches: 3. The CDR3 contains 14 residues. The DNA of the CDR3 is TGTGCCAGCAGCTTAGCGACTAGCAAGGATACGCAGTATTTT. Translated, it gives CASSLATSKDTQYF.

V and J are TRBV7-9 and TRBJ2-5, with 11 bases identical to TRBD2. The germline CDR1 and CDR2 sequences are SEHNR and FQNEAQ (reference sequence). The length of the CDR3 is 17 residues. V was clipped by 5 bases and J by 2 bases; unmatched bases: 10. The CDR3 nucleotides read TGTGCCAGCAGCACTGCAAAACGACTAGCGGGACAAGAGACCCAGTACTTC. It translates to CASSTAKRLAGQETQYF.

This chain joins TRBV4-2 and TRBJ2-7; weak D call: TRBD2 (6 bases). Germline CDR1 and CDR2: LGHNA and YNFKEQ. With 0 bases removed from V and 0 bases from J, the gap between germline ends came to 9 bases. CDR3 length equals 15 residues. The CDR3 DNA reads as TGTGCCAGCAGCCAAGAACGGGGGACCTCCTACGAGCAGTACTTC. Residues: CASSQERGTSYEQYF.